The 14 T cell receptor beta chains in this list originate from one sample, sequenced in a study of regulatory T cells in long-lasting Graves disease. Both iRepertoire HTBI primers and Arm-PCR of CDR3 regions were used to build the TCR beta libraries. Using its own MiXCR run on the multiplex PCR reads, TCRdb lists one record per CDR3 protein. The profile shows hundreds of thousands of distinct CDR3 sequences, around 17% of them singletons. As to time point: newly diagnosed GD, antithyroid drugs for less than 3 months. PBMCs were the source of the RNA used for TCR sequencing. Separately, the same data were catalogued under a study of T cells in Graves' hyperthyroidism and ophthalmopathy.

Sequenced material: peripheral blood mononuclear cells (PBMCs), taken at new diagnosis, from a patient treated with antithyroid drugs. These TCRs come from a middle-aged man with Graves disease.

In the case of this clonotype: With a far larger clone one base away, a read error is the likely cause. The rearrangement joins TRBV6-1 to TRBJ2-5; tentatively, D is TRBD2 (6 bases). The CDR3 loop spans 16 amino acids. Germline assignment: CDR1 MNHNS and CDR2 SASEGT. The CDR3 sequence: CAISDLRRGNQETQYF. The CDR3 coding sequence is TGTGCCATCAGTGATTTGCGGAGGGGCAACCAAGAGACCCAGTACTTC.

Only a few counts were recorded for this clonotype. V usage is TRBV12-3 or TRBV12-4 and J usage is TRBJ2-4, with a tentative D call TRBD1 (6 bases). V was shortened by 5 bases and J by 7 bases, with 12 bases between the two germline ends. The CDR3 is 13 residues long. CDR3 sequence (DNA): TGTGCCAGCAGTGTCAGGGGCGGGAACATTCAGTACTTC. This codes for CASSVRGGNIQYF.

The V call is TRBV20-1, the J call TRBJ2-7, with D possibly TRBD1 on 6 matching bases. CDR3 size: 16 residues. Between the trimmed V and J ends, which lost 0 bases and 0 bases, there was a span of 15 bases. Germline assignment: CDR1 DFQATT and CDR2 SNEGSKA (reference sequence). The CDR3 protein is CSARDSTGTLSYEQYF. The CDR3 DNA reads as TGCAGTGCTAGAGATAGCACTGGGACACTCTCCTACGAGCAGTACTTC.

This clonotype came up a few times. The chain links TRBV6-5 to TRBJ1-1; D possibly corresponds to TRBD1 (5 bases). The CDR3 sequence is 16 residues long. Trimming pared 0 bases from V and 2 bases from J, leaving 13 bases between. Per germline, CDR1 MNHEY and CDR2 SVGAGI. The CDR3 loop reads CASSYSLGAANTEAFF. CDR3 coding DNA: TGTGCCAGCAGTTACTCGTTAGGGGCAGCCAACACTGAAGCTTTCTTT.

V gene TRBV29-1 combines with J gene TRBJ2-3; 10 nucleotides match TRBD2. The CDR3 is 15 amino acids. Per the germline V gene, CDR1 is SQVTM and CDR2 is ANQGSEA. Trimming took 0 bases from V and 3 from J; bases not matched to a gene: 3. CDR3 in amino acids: CSVEDSGGATDTQYF. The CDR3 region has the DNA TGCAGCGTTGAAGACAGCGGGGGGGCGACAGATACGCAGTATTTT.

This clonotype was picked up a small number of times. The CDR3 DNA sequence: TGTGCCAGCAGTTACTTCAGGGGGCGGGAGCAGTACTTC. It yields the protein CASSYFRGREQYF. V is TRBV6-2 or TRBV6-3 and J is TRBJ2-7; 8 bases line up with TRBD1. V was pared by 1 base and J by 7 bases, with 3 bases of the junction left unmatched. The CDR3 loop spans 13 amino acids. Germline CDR1 MNHEY, CDR2 SVGEGT.

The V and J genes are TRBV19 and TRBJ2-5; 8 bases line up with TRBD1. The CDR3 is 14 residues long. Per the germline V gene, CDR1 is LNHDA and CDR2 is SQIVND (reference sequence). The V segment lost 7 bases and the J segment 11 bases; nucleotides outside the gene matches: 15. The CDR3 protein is CASTRTGTYNEQYF. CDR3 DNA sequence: TGTGCCAGTACCAGGACAGGGACCTACAATGAGCAGTACTTC.

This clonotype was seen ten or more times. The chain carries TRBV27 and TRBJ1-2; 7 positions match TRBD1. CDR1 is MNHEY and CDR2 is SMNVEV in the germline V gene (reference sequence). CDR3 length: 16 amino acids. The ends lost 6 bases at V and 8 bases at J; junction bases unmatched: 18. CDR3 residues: CASSRGTARTYEGYTF. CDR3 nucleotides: TGTGCCAGCAGCCGGGGGACAGCACGAACCTATGAAGGCTACACCTTC.

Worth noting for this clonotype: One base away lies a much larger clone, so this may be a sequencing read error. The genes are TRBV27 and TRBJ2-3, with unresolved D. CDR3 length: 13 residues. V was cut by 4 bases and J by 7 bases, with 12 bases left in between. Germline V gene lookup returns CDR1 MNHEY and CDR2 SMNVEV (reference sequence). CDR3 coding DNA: TGTGCCAGCAGTTCGGCTAGAGCATATACGCAGTATTTT. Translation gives CASSSARAYTQYF.

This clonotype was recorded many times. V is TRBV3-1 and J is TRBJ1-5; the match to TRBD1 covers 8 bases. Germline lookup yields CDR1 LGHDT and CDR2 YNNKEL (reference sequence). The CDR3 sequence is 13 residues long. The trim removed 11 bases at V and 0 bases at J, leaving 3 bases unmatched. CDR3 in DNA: TGTGCCTCGGGACAGGATAGCAATCAGCCCCAGCATTTT. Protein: CASGQDSNQPQHF.

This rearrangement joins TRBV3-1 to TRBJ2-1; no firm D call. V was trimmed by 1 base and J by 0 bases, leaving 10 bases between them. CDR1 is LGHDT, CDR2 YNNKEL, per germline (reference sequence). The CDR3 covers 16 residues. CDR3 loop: CASSQGGTTSYNEQFF. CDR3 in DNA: TGTGCCAGCAGCCAAGGAGGCACCACCTCCTACAATGAGCAGTTCTTC.

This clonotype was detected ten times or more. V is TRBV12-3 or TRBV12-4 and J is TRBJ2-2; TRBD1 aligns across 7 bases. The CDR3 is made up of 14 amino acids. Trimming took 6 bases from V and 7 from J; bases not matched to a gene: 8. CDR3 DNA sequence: TGTGCCAGCAGGGGGACAGCAACCAGCGGGGAGCTGTTTTTT. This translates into CASRGTATSGELFF.

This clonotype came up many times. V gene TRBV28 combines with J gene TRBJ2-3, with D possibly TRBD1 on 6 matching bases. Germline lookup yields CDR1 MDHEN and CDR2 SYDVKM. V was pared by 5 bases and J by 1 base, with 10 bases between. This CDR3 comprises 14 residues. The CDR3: CASSPGDRTDTQYF. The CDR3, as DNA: TGTGCCAGCAGTCCAGGGGACCGCACAGATACGCAGTATTTT.

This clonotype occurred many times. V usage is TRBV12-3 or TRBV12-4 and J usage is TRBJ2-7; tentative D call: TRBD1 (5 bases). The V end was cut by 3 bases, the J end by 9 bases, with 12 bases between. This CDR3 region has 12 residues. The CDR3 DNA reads TGTGCCAGCAGTTTCGGCAGGGTTGGGCAGTACTTC. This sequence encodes CASSFGRVGQYF.